The 8 T cell receptor beta chains below all came from one sample that was sequenced in a study of regulatory T cells in long-lasting Graves disease (dated by TCRdb to the early 2020s). The method was multiplex PCR. The sample was run on an Illumina HiSeq 4000. CDR3 regions were amplified by Arm-PCR with iRepertoire HTBI primers to construct TCR beta libraries. In-frame beta chains were kept once TCRdb had trimmed the public reads at Q25 with fastp and called clones with MiXCR. One record per CDR3 amino acid sequence lists the most common genes and DNA. The sample table lists fewer than 650,000 distinct CDR3 sequences, under 20% of them with a count of one. The biggest ten clones account for approximately 18% of the sample. What this sample's time point label stands for: newly diagnosed GD, antithyroid drugs for less than 3 months. For both TCR sequencing and RNA sequencing, RNA was extracted from PBMCs using TRIzol.

The sample was also linked to a second study, of T cells in Graves' hyperthyroidism and ophthalmopathy.

The sequencing used peripheral blood mononuclear cells (PBMCs), collected at new diagnosis, from a patient treated with antithyroid drugs. The receptors were sampled from a woman aged 25-40 years with Graves disease. Donor details come from another sample of the same person, matched by shared clones.

This clonotype was seen a few times. The CDR3 here is CATSSEASGGQPQHF. Here the CDR3 DNA reads TGTGCCACCAGTTCAGAGGCGAGCGGGGGACAGCCCCAGCATTTT. The V call is TRBV24-1, the J call TRBJ1-5; tentatively, D is TRBD1 (5 bases). V was clipped by 6 bases and J by 7 bases, with 18 bases between them. The CDR3 spans 15 residues. The germline V gene encodes CDR1 KGHDR and CDR2 SFDVKD.

On this clonotype: A much larger clone differs from this one at a single base, so this may be a read error. V usage is TRBV28 and J usage is TRBJ2-7, with 12 bases that match TRBD2. After removal of 5 bases from V and 4 bases from J, the junction contained 9 bases not matched to a gene. This CDR3 has 16 amino acids. The germline CDR1 and CDR2 sequences are MDHEN and SYDVKM. The CDR3 is CASSGQTSGSIYEQYF. The DNA of the CDR3 is TGTGCCAGCAGTGGCCAGACTAGCGGGAGTATTTACGAGCAGTACTTC.

This chain uses TRBV7-9 with TRBJ2-7; 7 positions agree with TRBD2. Looked up from germline, CDR1 is SEHNR and CDR2 is FQNEAQ (reference sequence). V lost 3 bases to trimming and J lost 5 bases; unmatched junction nucleotides: 7. This CDR3 is 14 amino acids long. The CDR3: CASSFGGFANEQYF. The CDR3 DNA reads TGTGCCAGCAGCTTCGGGGGGTTTGCGAACGAGCAGTACTTC.

V is TRBV7-9 and J is TRBJ2-2; the D gene could be TRBD1 or TRBD2 (5 bases each). Germline-derived CDR1 and CDR2 are SEHNR and FQNEAQ (reference sequence). With 6 bases removed from V and 3 bases from J, the gap between germline ends came to 8 bases. There are 13 residues in the CDR3. CDR3 residues: CASRGPHTGELFF. The DNA for the CDR3 is TGTGCCAGCAGGGGACCCCACACCGGGGAGCTGTTTTTT.

This chain uses TRBV6-1 with TRBJ2-2; 7 bases agree with TRBD2. Per the germline V gene, CDR1 is MNHNS and CDR2 is SASEGT. The V segment lost 8 bases and the J segment 1 base; nucleotides outside the gene matches: 16. This CDR3 has 18 amino acids. CDR3 sequence (DNA): TGTGCCAGCGCGCCATCCCCTTTGCGGGAGAGGAACACCGGGGAGCTGTTTTTT. Translation gives CASAPSPLRERNTGELFF.

The table lists this clonotype with many counts. The chain is built from TRBV20-1 and TRBJ2-3, with D possibly matching TRBD2 (6 bases). The CDR3 totals 14 residues. V was clipped by 3 bases and J by 2 bases, with 12 bases between them. Germline V gives CDR1 DFQATT, CDR2 SNEGSKA (reference sequence). The CDR3 DNA is TGCAGTGCTAGCCCGGGAGTCGTCACAGATACGCAGTATTTT. It is translated as CSASPGVVTDTQYF.

Only a few counts were recorded for this clonotype. The chain combines TRBV4-2 with TRBJ2-1, with a tentative D call TRBD1 (5 bases). Per germline, CDR1 LGHNA and CDR2 YNFKEQ. The CDR3 consists of 15 residues. V was clipped by 4 bases and J by 10 bases, with 20 bases between them. The CDR3 region is CASSRALGEVAEQFF. DNA for the CDR3: TGTGCCAGCAGCCGAGCCTTAGGGGAAGTTGCGGAGCAGTTCTTC.

With respect to this clonotype: With a much larger clone just one base away, this may be a read error. The rearrangement uses TRBV9 and TRBJ2-7, with TRBD2 identical over 8 bases. The CDR3 has 15 residues. Germline CDR1 reads SGDLS; CDR2 reads YYNGEE. Trimming removed 0 bases from V and 2 bases from J; junction bases left unmatched: 4. The DNA for the CDR3 is TGTGCCAGCAGCGTAGGTGTAGCGGGGCCCTACGAGCAGTACTTC. This codes for CASSVGVAGPYEQYF.